Only a few counts were recorded for the clone carrying this TCR beta chain. The target antigen is unknown. The entry originates in a study of blood T cells in healthy people across ages. Study-level points and caveats: Expanded clonotype changes were possibly confounded by unknown donor CMV status. Diversity estimated from one million T cells was considered an underestimate.

The second PCR ran about 6 to 12 cycles with a sample-barcoded 5' primer and J-beta primers. TCRdb re-called the 5' RACE reads through MiXCR, storing one row per CDR3 protein. In the table there are about 1.8 million distinct CDR3 sequences, roughly 50% of which are singletons. This CDR3 is built from 15 residues. The V gene's germline CDR1 is ENHRY and CDR2 SYGVKD. V dropped 3 bases and J dropped 7 bases, with 18 bases sitting between them. The receptor was isolated from a woman in her thirties or forties in good health. Sequencing was carried out using blood. V gene TRBV10-3 combines with J gene TRBJ2-5; no clear D. CDR3 nucleotides: TGTGCCATCAGTGAAGGCTCGTCGTCAACGGGGACCCAGTACTTC. Protein sequence: CAISEGSSSTGTQYF.